The clone carrying this T cell receptor (beta chain) was recorded a few times. Losses at the gene ends were 5 bases for V and 5 bases for J; bases not matched to a gene: 4. The CDR3 totals 15 residues. The V gene's germline CDR1 is LNHDA and CDR2 SQIVND (reference sequence). This sample was included in a study of blood T cell repertoires in COVID-19. Libraries were prepared by immunoSEQ multiplex PCR; TCRdb keeps only in-frame clonotypes and omits some of them. Of roughly 11,000 clones in the sample, 70% to 85% were seen once. The rearrangement joins TRBV19 to TRBJ1-4; 11 nucleotides line up with TRBD1. The sequenced sample was peripheral blood. The sequence derives from a man aged 55 to 70 with COVID-19, enrolled during active disease. The CDR3 reads CASSARTGGNEKLFF. DNA of the CDR3: TGTGCCAGTAGTGCCCGGACAGGGGGCAATGAAAAACTGTTTTTT.